The 15 T cell receptor beta chains listed next were all sequenced from one sample in a study of identical twins. TCRdb reprocessed the 5' RACE reads with MiXCR, giving one entry per CDR3 protein. Of approximately 300,000 distinct CDR3 sequences in the sample, 7.5% to 9.5% were seen once. Separately, the same data were catalogued under a study of yellow fever vaccine responses in identical twins.

Sequenced input: CD8+ T cells sorted from blood. The source is a woman under 30 in good health.

This clonotype was counted only a few times. J is TRBJ2-2 and V is TRBV6-5; D is unclear. Germline V gene lookup returns CDR1 MNHEY and CDR2 SVGAGI. The CDR3 spans 14 residues. The V gene lost 0 bases and the J gene lost 6 bases, with 8 bases spanning the gap. Here the CDR3 DNA reads TGTGCCAGCAGTTACTCGACGGTGCCCGGGGAGCTGTTTTTT. Its protein is CASSYSTVPGELFF.

Concerning this clonotype: A junction end diverges from the germline sequence, so it may reflect a read error. The chain recombines TRBV20-1 with TRBJ2-5, with TRBD2 identical over 12 bases. Germline V gene sequence: CDR1 DFQATT, CDR2 SNEGSKA (reference sequence). The CDR3 runs to 16 residues. For the CDR3, the DNA is TGCAGTGCCAAACCACGACTAGCGGGAGTGAGGGAGACCCAGTGCTTC. Its protein product is CSAKPRLAGVRETQCF.

This clonotype was seen ten or more times. This chain connects TRBV4-3 to TRBJ1-6, with 7 bases that match TRBD1. Germline V lookup: CDR1 LGHNA, CDR2 YSLEER. This CDR3 comprises 16 residues. Trimming at V came to 1 base and at J to 7 bases, leaving 7 bases not matched to a gene. The CDR3 DNA sequence: TGCGCCAGCAGCCAAGGTCGGAGGGGGCGGAATTCACCCCTCCACTTT. This sequence encodes CASSQGRRGRNSPLHF.

The V call is TRBV6-2 or TRBV6-3, the J call TRBJ1-1; 7 nucleotides align to TRBD1. Germline CDR1 and CDR2: MNHEY and SVGEGT. CDR3 length equals 16 residues. The CDR3 nucleotides are TGTGCATCCATCCGATGGAGGGGGCGAGAGGACACTGAAGCTTTCTTT. Its protein product is CASIRWRGREDTEAFF.

This clonotype appeared a few times. The chain is built from TRBV7-9 and TRBJ2-7, with D perhaps matching TRBD1 or TRBD2 (5 bases each). Trimming shortened V by 5 bases and J by 2 bases, and 13 bases separated the two germline ends. Per germline, CDR1 SEHNR and CDR2 FQNEAQ (reference sequence). CDR3 length: 14 residues. In DNA, the CDR3 is TGTGCCAGCAGCCCGGAGGACACCGCCTACGAGCAGTACTTC. As protein: CASSPEDTAYEQYF. Based on the CDR3 plus reference TRBV7-9 and TRBJ2-7, the full variable domain is DTGVSQNPRHKITKRGQNVTFRCDPISEHNRLYWYRQTLGQGPEFLTYFQNEAQLEKSRLLSDRFSAERPKGSFSTLEIQRTEQGDSAMYLCASSPEDTAYEQYFGPGTRLTVT.

The gene calls are TRBV29-1 and TRBJ2-2; D unresolved. The CDR3 is 12 residues long. V lost 5 bases and J lost 4, with 8 bases in between. Germline V gives CDR1 SQVTM, CDR2 ANQGSEA. The CDR3 nucleotides are TGCAGCGTTCCCACCGGCACCGGGGAGCTGTTTTTT. It specifies CSVPTGTGELFF.

This clonotype was seen a handful of times. The J gene is TRBJ2-7, the V gene TRBV4-2; TRBD2 matches at 9 bases. Germline values: CDR1 LGHNA, CDR2 YNFKEQ. The CDR3 length is 19 residues. The trim removed 1 base at V and 7 bases at J, leaving 20 bases unmatched. The CDR3 DNA sequence: TGTGCCAGCAGCCAAGCTACGACTATGCGGGAGGGCTACTTGGGGGAGCAGTACTTC. This codes for CASSQATTMREGYLGEQYF.

This clonotype occurred many times. V usage is TRBV10-2 and J usage is TRBJ1-1; the D gene is possibly TRBD1 (6 bases). CDR3 length: 11 residues. The V end lost 7 bases, the J end lost 5 bases, and 8 bases lay between the germline ends. Germline V CDR1 and CDR2: WSHSY, SAAADI. This chain's CDR3 is CASKGGTEAFF. The DNA for the CDR3 is TGCGCCAGCAAGGGGGGGACTGAAGCTTTCTTT.

The V and J genes are TRBV2 and TRBJ2-3; possibly TRBD1 for D (6 bases). CDR1 and CDR2 from the germline V gene are SNHLY and FYNNEI. The CDR3 runs 14 residues. V was pared by 2 bases and J by 4 bases, with 10 bases between. The CDR3 sequence is CASSEKGHSDTQYF. CDR3 in DNA: TGTGCCAGCAGTGAAAAGGGACATTCAGATACGCAGTATTTT.

The sample holds many counts of this clonotype. The gene calls are TRBV12-3 or TRBV12-4 and TRBJ2-3, with D perhaps TRBD2 (5 bases). The CDR3 is 17 residues long. V was pared by 6 bases and J by 0 bases, with 19 bases between. The CDR3 DNA sequence: TGTGCCAGCAGCGACCGTCCGGGAATACTAAGCACAGATACGCAGTATTTT. This gives the protein CASSDRPGILSTDTQYF.

The chain combines TRBV7-6 with TRBJ2-7; D perhaps matches TRBD1 (6 bases). Germline V gene sequence: CDR1 SGHVS, CDR2 FNYEAQ. The CDR3 contains 14 residues. V was trimmed by 5 bases and J by 0 bases, leaving 11 bases between them. CDR3 in amino acids: CASSADRSSYEQYF. The CDR3 DNA reads as TGTGCCAGCAGCGCAGACAGGAGCTCCTACGAGCAGTACTTC.

The genes are TRBV19 and TRBJ2-3; 13 bases are shared with TRBD2. Germline V gene data show CDR1 as LNHDA and CDR2 as SQIVND (reference sequence). The length of the CDR3 is 16 residues. V trimming: 5 bases; J trimming: 4 bases; junction bases outside the gene matches: 6. This CDR3 reads CASSPGLAGLSDTQYF. In DNA form, the CDR3 reads TGTGCCAGTAGTCCGGGACTAGCGGGATTGTCAGATACGCAGTATTTT. Full variable domain (outside the CDR3, taken from reference TRBV19 and TRBJ2-3): DGGITQSPKYLFRKEGQNVTLSCEQNLNHDAMYWYRQDPGQGLRLIYYSQIVNDFQKGDIAEGYSVSREKKESFPLTVTSAQKNPTAFYLCASSPGLAGLSDTQYFGPGTRLTVL.

In its sample, this clonotype was seen many times. This sequence joins TRBV6-4 and TRBJ2-4; D is perhaps TRBD2 (7 bases). Germline V gives CDR1 MRHNA, CDR2 SNTAGT. This CDR3 is 14 amino acids long. V lost 3 bases and J lost 8, with 14 bases in between. The CDR3 loop is CASSDGGEGDIQYF. The CDR3 bases are TGTGCCAGCAGTGATGGCGGGGAGGGGGACATTCAGTACTTC.

This chain connects TRBV27 to TRBJ1-6; D unclear. CDR3 size: 12 residues. In germline, CDR1 is MNHEY, CDR2 SMNVEV (reference sequence). Trimming left V 3 bases short and J 10 bases short, with 7 bases between. In nucleotides, the CDR3 is TGTGCCAGCAGTTTCGCAGGATCACCCCTCCACTTT. Translating it yields CASSFAGSPLHF.

This clonotype occurred many times. The rearrangement links TRBV13 to TRBJ2-1; a possible D gene is TRBD2 (6 bases). Trimming took 4 bases from V and 0 from J, leaving 10 bases between them. The germline gives CDR1 PRHDT, CDR2 FYEKMQ (reference sequence). The CDR3 has 15 residues. The CDR3 spells CASSWRGSSYNEQFF. The CDR3 DNA sequence: TGTGCCAGCAGCTGGCGGGGAAGCTCCTACAATGAGCAGTTCTTC.